Listed here is a single TCR beta chain. Its antigen remains unidentified. Noted treatment: roughly 10-day PBMC culture with coronavirus spike peptide pools or control peptides (ViraFEST assay). This sample was taken from a study of vaccination and CD4 T cells after COVID-19. Study in general: Blood was drawn a median about 75 days post second dose, range 14 to 241.

This CDR3 has 16 amino acids. V lost 4 bases to trimming and J lost 4 bases, with 19 bases between them. Looked up from germline, CDR1 is GTSNPN and CDR2 is SVGIG (reference sequence). An Oncomine TCR Beta short-read assay was used to sequence the DNA from cultured CD4+ T cells. MiXCR was run by TCRdb on the PCR reads, yielding one entry per CDR3 protein. This sample yields about 11,000 distinct CDR3 sequences, of which less than 75% are seen a single time; approximately 24% belongs to the top ten. The chain joins TRBV30 to TRBJ2-2, with D perhaps TRBD2 (6 bases). The material was CD4+ T cells from blood, cultured in vitro, obtained before SARS-CoV-2 vaccination. The clonotype was recovered from a human donor who had recovered from COVID-19. This CDR3 reads CAWTRAGTRATGELFF. DNA of the CDR3: TGTGCCTGGACCCGGGCGGGGACCCGAGCCACCGGGGAGCTGTTTTTT.